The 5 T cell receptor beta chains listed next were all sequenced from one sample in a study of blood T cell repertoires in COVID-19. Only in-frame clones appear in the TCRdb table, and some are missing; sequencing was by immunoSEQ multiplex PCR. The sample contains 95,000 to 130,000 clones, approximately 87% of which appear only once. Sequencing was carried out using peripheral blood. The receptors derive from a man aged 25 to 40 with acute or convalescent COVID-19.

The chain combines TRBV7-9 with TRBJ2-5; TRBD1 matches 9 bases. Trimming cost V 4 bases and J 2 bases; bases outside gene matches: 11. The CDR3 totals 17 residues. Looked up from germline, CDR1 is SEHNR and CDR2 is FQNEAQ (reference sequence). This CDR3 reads CASSWGQGVGGQETQYF. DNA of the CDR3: TGTGCCAGCAGCTGGGGACAGGGAGTTGGGGGGCAAGAGACCCAGTACTTC.

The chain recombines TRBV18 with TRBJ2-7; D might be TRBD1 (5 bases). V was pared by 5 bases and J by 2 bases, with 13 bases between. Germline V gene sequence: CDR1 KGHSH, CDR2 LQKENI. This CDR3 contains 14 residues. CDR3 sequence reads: CASSSDTPPYEQYF. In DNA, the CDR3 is TGTGCCAGCTCATCGGACACGCCACCCTACGAGCAGTACTTC.

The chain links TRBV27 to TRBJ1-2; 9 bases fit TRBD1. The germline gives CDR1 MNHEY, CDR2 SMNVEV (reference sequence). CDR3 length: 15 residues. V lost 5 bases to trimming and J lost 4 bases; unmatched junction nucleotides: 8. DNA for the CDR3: TGTGCCAGCAGTACCCCGGGACAGGGATTCTATGGCTACACCTTC. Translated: CASSTPGQGFYGYTF.

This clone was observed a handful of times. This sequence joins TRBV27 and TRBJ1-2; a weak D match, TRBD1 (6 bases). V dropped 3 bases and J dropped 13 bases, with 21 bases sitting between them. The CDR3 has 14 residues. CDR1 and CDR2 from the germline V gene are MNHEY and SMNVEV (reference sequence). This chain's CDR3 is CASSLLDRAGGFTF. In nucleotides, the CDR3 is TGTGCCAGCAGTTTGCTGGACAGAGCCGGTGGGTTCACCTTC.

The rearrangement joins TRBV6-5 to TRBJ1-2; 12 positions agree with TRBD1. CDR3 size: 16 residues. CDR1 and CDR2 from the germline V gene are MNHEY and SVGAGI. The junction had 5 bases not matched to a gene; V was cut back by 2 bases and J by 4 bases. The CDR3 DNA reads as TGTGCCAGCAGTTACCGGGGACAGGGGGCGGGCTATGGCTACACCTTC. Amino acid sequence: CASSYRGQGAGYGYTF.